The next 5 T cell receptor beta chains were all read from a single sample in a study of beta chain features in type 1 diabetes. Sequenced material consisted of expressed TCRB transcripts (all of the isolated RNA was reverse transcribed). This table comes from immunoSEQ multiplex PCR, and its TCRdb copy is limited to in-frame clones, with some not included. Of 250,000 or so clones listed, 25% to 30% are singletons. Sequenced material: central memory CD4+ T cells from blood. These receptors were taken from a man younger than 45 in good health.

The V call is TRBV5-6, the J call TRBJ2-7, with 8 nucleotides matching TRBD1. The CDR3 has 13 residues. The V gene end was trimmed by 3 bases and the J gene end by 4 bases; junction bases not matched to a gene: 3. Germline V gene data show CDR1 as SGHDT and CDR2 as YYEEEE. The CDR3 DNA is TGTGCCAGCAGCTGGACAGGGCGATACGAGCAGTACTTC. Amino acids: CASSWTGRYEQYF.

This clone was seen a handful of times. The chain combines TRBV6-5 with TRBJ2-5, with D unclear. The CDR3 contains 13 residues. From germline, CDR1 is MNHEY and CDR2 SVGAGI. The germline V and J ends were trimmed by 2 bases and 0 bases, with 4 bases remaining between them. CDR3 nucleotide sequence: TGTGCCAGCAGTTACCGGAACCAAGAGACCCAGTACTTC. It codes for CASSYRNQETQYF.

The table lists this clone with a few counts. The chain links TRBV30 to TRBJ2-1; tentatively, D is TRBD1 or TRBD2 (5 bases each). V lost 8 bases and J lost 6, with 14 bases in between. This CDR3 region has 12 residues. The V gene's germline CDR1 is GTSNPN and CDR2 SVGIG (reference sequence). CDR3 in amino acids: CAGRGQGNEQFF. The CDR3 DNA reads as TGTGCCGGTCGGGGCCAGGGCAATGAGCAGTTCTTC.

In this sample, this clone turned up a few times. This chain uses TRBV6-5 with TRBJ1-1; no definite D call. The CDR3 is 12 amino acids. The ends were cut back, 5 bases at V and 3 bases at J, with 7 bases in the middle. The V gene's germline CDR1 is MNHEY and CDR2 SVGAGI. This CDR3 reads CASSRRDTEAFF. The CDR3 coding sequence is TGTGCCAGCAGTCGAAGAGACACTGAAGCTTTCTTT.

The CDR3 reads CASSEDRNYGYTF. The CDR3, as DNA: TGTGCCAGCAGTGAGGACAGGAACTATGGCTACACCTTC. V is TRBV2 and J is TRBJ1-2; TRBD1 aligns across 7 bases. Germline CDR1 is SNHLY and CDR2 is FYNNEI. The CDR3 consists of 13 residues. After removal of 3 bases from V and 2 bases from J, the junction contained 0 bases not matched to a gene.